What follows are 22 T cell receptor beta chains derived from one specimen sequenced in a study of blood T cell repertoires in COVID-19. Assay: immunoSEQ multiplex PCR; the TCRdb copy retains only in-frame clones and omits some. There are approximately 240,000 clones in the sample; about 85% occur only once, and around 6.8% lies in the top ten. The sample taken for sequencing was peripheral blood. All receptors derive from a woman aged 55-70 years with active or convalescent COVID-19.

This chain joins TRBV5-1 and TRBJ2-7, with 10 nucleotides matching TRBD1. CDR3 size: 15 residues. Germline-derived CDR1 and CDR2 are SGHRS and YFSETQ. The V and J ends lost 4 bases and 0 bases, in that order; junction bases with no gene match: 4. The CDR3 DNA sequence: TGCGCCAGCAGCCCGGGACAGGGGATCTCCTACGAGCAGTACGTC. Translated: CASSPGQGISYEQYV.

CDR3 sequence: CATSVSGGADTQYF. CDR3 DNA: TGTGCCACCAGTGTTAGCGGGGGGGCAGATACGCAGTATTTT. The chain combines TRBV24-1 with TRBJ2-3; 11 bases map to TRBD2. The length of the CDR3 is 14 residues. V shed 5 bases, J shed 4 bases, and the junction held 1 base outside the gene matches. Germline assignment: CDR1 KGHDR and CDR2 SFDVKD.

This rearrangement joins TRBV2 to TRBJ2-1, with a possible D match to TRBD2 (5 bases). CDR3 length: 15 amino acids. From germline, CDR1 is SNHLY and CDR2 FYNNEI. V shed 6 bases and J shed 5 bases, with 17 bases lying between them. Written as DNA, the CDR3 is TGTGCCAGCAGGCGGACTCATTTCTCGGACAATGAGCAGTTCTTC. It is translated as CASRRTHFSDNEQFF.

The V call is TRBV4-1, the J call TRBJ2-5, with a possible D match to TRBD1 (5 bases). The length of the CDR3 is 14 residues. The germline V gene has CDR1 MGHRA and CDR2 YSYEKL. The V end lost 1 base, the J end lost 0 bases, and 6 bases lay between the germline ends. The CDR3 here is CASSQATDQETQYF. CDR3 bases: TGCGCCAGCAGCCAAGCGACAGACCAAGAGACCCAGTACTTC.

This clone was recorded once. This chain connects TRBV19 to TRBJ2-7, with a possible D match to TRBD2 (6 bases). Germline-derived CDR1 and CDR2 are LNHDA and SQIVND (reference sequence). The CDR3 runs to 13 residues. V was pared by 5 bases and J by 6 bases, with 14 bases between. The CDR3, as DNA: TGTGCCAGTAGTGCCCGGACGGGGGTCGAGCAGTACGTC. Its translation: CASSARTGVEQYV.

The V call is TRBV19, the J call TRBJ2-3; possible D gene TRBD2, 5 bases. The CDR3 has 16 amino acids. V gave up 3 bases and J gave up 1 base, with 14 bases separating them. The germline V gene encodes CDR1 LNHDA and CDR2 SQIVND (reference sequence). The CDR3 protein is CASSMDGEQGTDTQYF. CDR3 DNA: TGTGCCAGTAGTATGGATGGGGAGCAGGGCACAGATACGCAGTATTTT.

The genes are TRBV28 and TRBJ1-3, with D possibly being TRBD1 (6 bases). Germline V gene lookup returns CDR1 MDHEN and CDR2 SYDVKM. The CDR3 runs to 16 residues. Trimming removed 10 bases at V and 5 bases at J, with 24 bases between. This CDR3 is CAKLERVPQGRNTIYF. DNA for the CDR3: TGTGCCAAGTTGGAACGGGTTCCCCAGGGGAGAAACACCATATATTTT.

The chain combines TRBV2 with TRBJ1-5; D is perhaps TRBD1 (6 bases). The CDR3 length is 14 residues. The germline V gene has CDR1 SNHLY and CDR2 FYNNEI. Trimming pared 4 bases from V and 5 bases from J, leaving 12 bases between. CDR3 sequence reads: CASSARDIYQPQHF. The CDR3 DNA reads TGTGCCAGCAGTGCCCGGGACATCTATCAGCCCCAGCATTTT.

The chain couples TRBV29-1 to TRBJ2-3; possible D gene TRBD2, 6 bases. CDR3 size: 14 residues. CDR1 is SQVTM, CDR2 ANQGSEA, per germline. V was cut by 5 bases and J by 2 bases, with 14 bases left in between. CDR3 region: CSVSLGTPTDTQYF. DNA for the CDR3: TGCAGCGTTTCCCTTGGGACTCCCACAGATACGCAGTATTTT.

The CDR3 bases are TGTGCCAGTAGTGTCCGGGACAGGGGGGTCACGAATGAGCAGTTCTTC. Amino acid sequence: CASSVRDRGVTNEQFF. This chain links TRBV19 with TRBJ2-1; 11 nucleotides align to TRBD1. Germline V gene data show CDR1 as LNHDA and CDR2 as SQIVND (reference sequence). The CDR3 sequence is 16 residues long. V trimming: 5 bases; J trimming: 7 bases; junction bases outside the gene matches: 10.

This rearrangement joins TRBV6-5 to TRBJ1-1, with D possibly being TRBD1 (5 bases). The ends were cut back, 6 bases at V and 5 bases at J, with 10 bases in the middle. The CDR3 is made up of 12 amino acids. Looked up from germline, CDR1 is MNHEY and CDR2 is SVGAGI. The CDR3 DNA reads TGTGCCAGCAGCCAGGGTGGGACTGAAGCTTTCTTT. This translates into CASSQGGTEAFF.

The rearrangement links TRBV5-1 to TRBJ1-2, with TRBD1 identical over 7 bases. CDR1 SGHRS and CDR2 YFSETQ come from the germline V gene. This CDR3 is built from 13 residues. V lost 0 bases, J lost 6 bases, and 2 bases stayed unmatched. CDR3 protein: CASSLAGTDGYTF. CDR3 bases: TGCGCCAGCAGCTTGGCCGGGACAGATGGCTACACCTTC.

The CDR3 DNA follows: TGTGCCAGCAGACCCACAGGAGATGGCTACACCTTC. Residues: CASRPTGDGYTF. The chain has TRBV2 and TRBJ1-2; a possible D gene is TRBD1 (5 bases). The germline CDR1 and CDR2 sequences are SNHLY and FYNNEI. The CDR3 sequence is 12 residues long. The germline V and J ends were trimmed by 6 bases and 6 bases, with 11 bases remaining between them. The variable domain in full, with the rest retrieved from reference TRBV2 and TRBJ1-2, is EPEVTQTPSHQVTQMGQEVILRCVPISNHLYFYWYRQILGQKVEFLVSFYNNEISEKSEIFDDQFSVERPDGSNFTLKIRSTKLEDSAMYFCASRPTGDGYTFGSGTRLTVV.

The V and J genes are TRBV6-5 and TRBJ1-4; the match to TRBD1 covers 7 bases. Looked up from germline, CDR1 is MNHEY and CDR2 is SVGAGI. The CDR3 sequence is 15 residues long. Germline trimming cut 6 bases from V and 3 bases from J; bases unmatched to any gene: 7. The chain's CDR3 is CASRATGESNEKLFF. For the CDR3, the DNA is TGTGCCAGCAGGGCAACAGGGGAGTCTAATGAAAAACTGTTTTTT.

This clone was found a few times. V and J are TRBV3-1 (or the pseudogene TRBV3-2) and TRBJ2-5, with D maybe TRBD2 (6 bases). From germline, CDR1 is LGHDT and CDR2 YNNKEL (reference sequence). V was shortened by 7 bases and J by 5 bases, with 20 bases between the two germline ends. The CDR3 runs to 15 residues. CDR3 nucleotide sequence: TGTGCCAGCATCTTTACGGGAGCGGGTGGGGAGACCCAGTACTTC. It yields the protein CASIFTGAGGETQYF.

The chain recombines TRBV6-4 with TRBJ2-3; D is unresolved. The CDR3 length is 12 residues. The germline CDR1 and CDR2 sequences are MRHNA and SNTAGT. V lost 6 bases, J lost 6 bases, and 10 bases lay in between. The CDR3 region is CASSPTGDTQYF. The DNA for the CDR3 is TGTGCCAGCAGCCCGACGGGTGATACGCAGTATTTT.

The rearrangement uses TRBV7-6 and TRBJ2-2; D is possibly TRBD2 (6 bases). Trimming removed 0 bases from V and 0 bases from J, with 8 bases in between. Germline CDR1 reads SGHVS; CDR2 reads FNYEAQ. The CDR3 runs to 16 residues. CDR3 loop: CASSLAGGANTGELFF. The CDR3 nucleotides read TGTGCCAGCAGCTTAGCGGGGGGTGCGAACACCGGGGAGCTGTTTTTT.

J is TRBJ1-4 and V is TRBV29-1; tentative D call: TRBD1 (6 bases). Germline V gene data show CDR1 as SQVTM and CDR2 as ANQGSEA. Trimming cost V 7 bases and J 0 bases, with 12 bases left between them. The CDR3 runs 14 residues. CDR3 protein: CSAGTHATNEKLFF. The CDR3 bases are TGCAGCGCCGGGACACACGCAACTAATGAAAAACTGTTTTTT.

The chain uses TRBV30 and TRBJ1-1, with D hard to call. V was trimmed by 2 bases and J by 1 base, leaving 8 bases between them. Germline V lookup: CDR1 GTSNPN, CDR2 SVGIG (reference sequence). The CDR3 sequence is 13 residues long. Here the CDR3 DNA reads TGTGCCTGGAGTTCTGAGGGGAACACTGAAGCTTTCTTT. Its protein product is CAWSSEGNTEAFF. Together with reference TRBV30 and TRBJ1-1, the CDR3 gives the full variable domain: SQTIHQWPATLVQPVGSPLSLECTVEGTSNPNLYWYRQAAGRGLQLLFYSVGIGQISSEVPQNLSASRPQDRQFILSSKKLLLSDSGFYLCAWSSEGNTEAFFGQGTRLTVV.

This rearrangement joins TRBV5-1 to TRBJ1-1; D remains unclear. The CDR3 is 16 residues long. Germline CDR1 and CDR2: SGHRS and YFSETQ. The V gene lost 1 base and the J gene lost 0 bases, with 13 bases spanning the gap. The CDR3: CASSLTSGSMNTEAFF. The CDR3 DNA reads TGCGCCAGCAGCTTGACGAGTGGGAGCATGAACACTGAAGCTTTCTTT.

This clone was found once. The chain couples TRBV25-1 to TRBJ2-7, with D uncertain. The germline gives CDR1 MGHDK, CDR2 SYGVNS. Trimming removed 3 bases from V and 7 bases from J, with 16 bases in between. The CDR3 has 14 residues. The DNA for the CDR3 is TGTGCCAGCAGTGATGGGCTGATATCTGGGGAGCAGTACTTC. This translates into CASSDGLISGEQYF.

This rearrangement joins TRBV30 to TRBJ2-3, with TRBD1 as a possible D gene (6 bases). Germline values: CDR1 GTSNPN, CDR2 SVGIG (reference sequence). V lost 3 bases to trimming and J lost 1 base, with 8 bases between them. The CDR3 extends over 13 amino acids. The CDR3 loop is CAWRNRGTDTQYF. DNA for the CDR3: TGTGCCTGGAGGAACAGGGGCACAGATACGCAGTATTTT.